The present entry profiles one TCR beta chain with its context. Its antigen is not yet known. Base quality data are lacking; no much larger clone is found one base away. The immunoSEQ hsTCRB v3.0 assay was used at survey level resolution to sequence the TRB variable region. The targeted TRB sequencing depth was about 35,000-55,000 T-cell genomes per sample. An Illumina MiSeq with a v3 150-cycle kit was used to sequence the pooled TRB libraries. The paper's data handling went like this. Analysis of repertoires was carried out in R inside a reproducible Nextflow workflow spanning QC, data transformation and analysis. LymphoSeq2, an R package for AIRR-Seq data exploration, was used to implement custom analyses. A handful of samples that yielded fewer than 5000 total TRB sequences were excluded, so that 150 to 200 HIV repertoires were analyzed. Of the 188 retained HIV repertoires, about 60 were collected before and around 130 after ART initiation. Repertoires were downsampled to 5000 TRB nucleotide sequences, with summary statistics averaged over 100 downsampling iterations. The analysis kept only TRB sequences whose CDR3 regions were at least seven amino acids long. Diversity was assessed using a clonality score derived from Shannon entropy and using the Gini coefficient. In repertoire networks, the top 5000 CDR3 amino acid sequences were linked whenever an edit distance of one separated two sequences. For TRB CDR3 amino acid sequences, antigen specificity groups and MHC restriction were predicted with GLIPH2. To flag known associations with CMV, EBV, HIV or tissue antigens, CDR3 amino acid sequences were compared against VDJdb and McPAS-TCR. Pre-ART, post-ART and control groups were compared with Wilcoxon signed-rank tests and Holm-Bonferroni correction. TCRdb limited this immuneACCESS table to in-frame rearrangements with V and J called. A share of clones is missing; checked studies link under half to unresolved V genes, and the rest is unexplained. V and J calls and clone size follow that table, whereas D and trimming were derived from the DNA. The table for this sample lists tens of thousands of clones; roughly 84% of them were counted only once. The top ten clones comprise around 16% of the sample.

To be included, a participant needed at least one PBMC sample from before ART initiation plus at least two post-ART samples. All participants with HIV were treated in the United States of America. Cryopreserved samples of roughly 0.95-10 million PBMC were thawed and washed before DNA extraction. At the time of the earliest PBMC sample for each participant with HIV, ages ranged from about 20 to 54 years. PBMC samples from each participant spanned 1-4 timepoints before ART initiation and 2-8 timepoints after ART initiation, with a median of 7 samples. Serial HIV viral load, CD4+ T-cell count, ART history and demographic data were obtained for every participant. Using a Qiagen kit on a QIAcube, genomic DNA was extracted from unsorted PBMC, with samples processed in batches of 12. This entry is derived from a study of long-term antiretroviral therapy in people with HIV (dated by TCRdb to 2021 to 2024). In the study overall: Collection of the earliest samples took place about a decade ahead of the 2015 WHO recommendation for immediate ART, at a time when ART was typically delayed until CD4 counts fell. A total of around 200 cryopreserved PBMC samples were contributed to the cohort by 30 adults with confirmed HIV infection, with samples collected serially over a mean of about 6 years (range 1-12). Among the 30 to 35 participants with HIV, about a dozen were female. Test extractions of a monoclonal T-cell line alongside fewer than 40 polyclonal samples showed no cross-contamination during QIAcube processing. A retrospective serial study tested whether ART initiation and durable HIV suppression were associated with changes in peripheral blood TRB repertoire composition and diversity.

What the work shows at the level of the full study, not this receptor alone: HIV repertoires had narrower CDR3 length ranges than controls, and the network structure suggested an antigen-experienced repertoire that shifted only slightly toward naive after ART. Samples dated from 2004 to 2017, and the ART regimens used may be less effective than current ones. Because PBMC availability was limited, only the TCR beta chain was sequenced, with no alpha chain pairing. Starting ART was linked to a significant rise in TRB diversity, yet even with long-term ART the diversity remained significantly lower than in transplant donor controls. Because pre-ART samples had limited cell numbers, profiling was done on unsorted PBMC rather than on sorted CD4+ and CD8+ T cells. At every time point, the repertoire was dominated by expanded TRB clones first identified before ART initiation, although this dominance fluctuated and, in many PLHIV, declined after ART. Inferences about post-ART repertoire changes were limited because no data were available on ART adherence, viral resistance or therapy changes.

CDR1 and CDR2 were assigned from the germline V gene (reference sequence) as MNHNY and SVGAGI. The CDR3 numbers 15 residues from cysteine through phenylalanine. Left in the record is the CDR3 DNA by itself, 45 bases read in frame from the first base. The junction shows trimming of 7 bases on V and 0 bases on J, and the gene matches do not reach 5 bases of it. Recombination joined TRBV6-6 with TRBJ2-2, with 7 central nucleotides matching TRBD1. Specimen: unsorted PBMCs, collected about 4.1 years after starting antiretroviral therapy. The clonotype originates from a man aged 25-45 years with HIV. The DNA reads TGTGCCAGCAACCACAGGGGACCGAACACCGGGGAGCTGTTTTTT. It codes for CASNHRGPNTGELFF.